The 22 T cell receptor beta chains below come from one sample, sequenced in a study of T-cell reconstitution after alpha-beta-depleted transplantation in children. Unique molecular identifiers were used to barcode this TCRbeta library. TCRdb recomputed calls from the PCR reads with MiXCR, one row per CDR3 protein. This table holds about 980,000 distinct CDR3 sequences, around 30% found once. The material was PBMCs, mostly from graft donor cells, obtained 360 days after TCRalphabeta/CD19-depleted stem cell transplant. The origin of the receptors is a boy younger than two who had a stem cell transplant for SCID, so the T cells may come from the graft donor.

The V and J genes are TRBV3-1 and TRBJ2-6; D gene uncertain. V was trimmed by 3 bases and J by 4 bases, leaving 7 bases between them. Germline CDR1 reads LGHDT; CDR2 reads YNNKEL (reference sequence). The CDR3 contains 14 residues. CDR3 residues: CASSHSPGANVLTF. The CDR3 region has the DNA TGTGCCAGCAGCCATTCCCCGGGGGCCAACGTCCTGACTTTC.

The chain couples TRBV20-1 to TRBJ2-5, with unresolved D. The CDR3 extends over 12 amino acids. Trimming shortened V by 6 bases and J by 5 bases, and 13 bases separated the two germline ends. Germline CDR1 reads DFQATT; CDR2 reads SNEGSKA (reference sequence). CDR3 DNA sequence: TGCAGTGCCAGGAAAGAAACGGAGACCCAGTACTTC. It codes for CSARKETETQYF.

CDR3 region: CSATIPGSQPQHF. CDR3 DNA: TGCAGTGCTACTATCCCAGGGAGCCAGCCCCAGCATTTT. The V and J genes are TRBV20-1 and TRBJ1-5; TRBD1 is a possible D gene (5 bases). Trimming stripped 4 bases from V and 7 bases from J, with 14 bases between. The V gene's germline CDR1 is DFQATT and CDR2 SNEGSKA (reference sequence). This CDR3 comprises 13 residues.

The gene calls are TRBV19 and TRBJ1-1; 9 bases fit TRBD1. V shed 6 bases and J 4 bases; nucleotides not matched to a gene: 9. CDR3 length: 15 amino acids. Germline CDR1 reads LNHDA; CDR2 reads SQIVND (reference sequence). The CDR3 DNA reads TGTGCCAGTAGAAGAGACAGGGGGTCCACCACTGAAGCTTTCTTT. It translates to CASRRDRGSTTEAFF.

The gene calls are TRBV28 and TRBJ2-5, with D perhaps TRBD1 (5 bases). Germline CDR1 and CDR2: MDHEN and SYDVKM. The CDR3 is made up of 14 amino acids. V lost 3 bases and J lost 4, with 12 bases in between. The CDR3 reads CASSLIGHRETQYF. In nucleotides, the CDR3 is TGTGCCAGCAGTTTGATCGGACATCGAGAGACCCAGTACTTC.

This clonotype occurred a few times. The chain employs TRBV29-1 and TRBJ1-1; no firm D call. The germline V gene encodes CDR1 SQVTM and CDR2 ANQGSEA. The CDR3 consists of 14 residues. The V end lost 4 bases, the J end lost 0 bases, and 12 bases lay between the germline ends. CDR3 sequence: CSVGQTSMNTEAFF. As DNA, the CDR3 is TGCAGCGTTGGGCAAACAAGCATGAACACTGAAGCTTTCTTT.

This chain links TRBV6-2 or TRBV6-3 with TRBJ2-4; tentatively, D is TRBD2 (6 bases). The CDR3 is 14 residues long. Germline V gene data show CDR1 as MNHEY and CDR2 as SVGEGT. Trimming shortened V by 6 bases and J by 7 bases, and 16 bases separated the two germline ends. CDR3 nucleotide sequence: TGTGCCAGCAGCCCTTACGCGGGGTTGAACATTCAGTACTTC. Amino acid sequence: CASSPYAGLNIQYF.

V usage is TRBV5-1 and J usage is TRBJ2-1; D not certain. Germline V gene sequence: CDR1 SGHRS, CDR2 YFSETQ. The CDR3 consists of 13 residues. Between the trimmed V and J ends, which lost 4 bases and 7 bases, there was a span of 12 bases. This chain's CDR3 is CASSGNSANEQFF. The CDR3, as DNA: TGCGCCAGCAGCGGGAACAGTGCAAATGAGCAGTTCTTC.

This clonotype was recorded many times. The genes are TRBV27 and TRBJ2-2, with D unclear. The CDR3 totals 13 residues. The germline V gene has CDR1 MNHEY and CDR2 SMNVEV (reference sequence). The V gene lost 4 bases and the J gene lost 4 bases, with 7 bases spanning the gap. In nucleotides, the CDR3 is TGTGCCAGCAGTTCGGGCCTCACCGGGGAGCTGTTTTTT. Its protein is CASSSGLTGELFF.

This clonotype has only a few counts. The chain joins TRBV5-1 to TRBJ2-1, with TRBD2 matching over 10 bases. Germline assignment: CDR1 SGHRS and CDR2 YFSETQ. J was trimmed by 6 bases and V by 7 bases; bases with no gene match: 4. The CDR3 sequence is 13 residues long. The CDR3 is CASSTSGSNEQFF. As DNA, the CDR3 is TGCGCCAGCTCGACTAGCGGGTCCAATGAGCAGTTCTTC. Full variable domain (remainder filled in from reference TRBV5-1 and TRBJ2-1): KAGVTQTPRYLIKTRGQQVTLSCSPISGHRSVSWYQQTPGQGLQFLFEYFSETQRNKGNFPGRFSGRQFSNSRSEMNVSTLELGDSALYLCASSTSGSNEQFFGPGTRLTVL.

V gene TRBV28 combines with J gene TRBJ2-5; 8 nucleotides line up with TRBD2. The J segment lost 5 bases and the V segment lost 3 bases, leaving 8 bases of the junction unmatched. The CDR3 has 15 amino acids. Germline assignment: CDR1 MDHEN and CDR2 SYDVKM. The CDR3 bases are TGTGCCAGCAGTTTGGGGGTAGCGGGGCTGGAGACCCAGTACTTC. Translation: CASSLGVAGLETQYF.

The V call is TRBV10-2, the J call TRBJ2-5; D tentatively reads TRBD1 or TRBD2 (5 bases each). V was trimmed by 4 bases and J by 5 bases, leaving 14 bases between them. This CDR3 comprises 14 residues. Germline V CDR1 and CDR2: WSHSY, SAAADI. The CDR3 spells CASSAQGTWETQYF. The CDR3 nucleotides read TGCGCCAGCAGTGCCCAAGGGACGTGGGAGACCCAGTACTTC.

The gene calls are TRBV6-2 or TRBV6-3 and TRBJ2-3; 7 bases are a match to TRBD1. This CDR3 has 16 residues. Germline values: CDR1 MNHEY, CDR2 SVGEGT. The V gene end was trimmed by 6 bases and the J gene end by 3 bases; junction bases not matched to a gene: 12. The CDR3, as DNA: TGTGCCAGCAGGGTTAAAACAGGGGCGCGAACAGATACGCAGTATTTT. This translates into CASRVKTGARTDTQYF.

This clonotype has just a few counts. This chain uses TRBV29-1 with TRBJ2-7; D gene ambiguous. V was clipped by 0 bases and J by 4 bases, with 7 bases between them. This CDR3 region has 12 residues. Germline V gives CDR1 SQVTM, CDR2 ANQGSEA. Here the CDR3 reads CSVEDGEYEQYF. In DNA form, the CDR3 reads TGCAGCGTTGAAGATGGAGAGTACGAGCAGTACTTC.

The CDR3 bases are TGTGCCAGCAGCAACAGTGCGACAGTTCGTGCCGGGGAGCTGTTTTTT. It specifies CASSNSATVRAGELFF. V gene TRBV21-1 combines with J gene TRBJ2-2; the listed D gene, TRBD1, was not tested against the DNA. TRBV21-1 is flagged as a pseudogene. This CDR3 spans 16 amino acids.

The rearrangement links TRBV24-1 to TRBJ1-2; D not resolved. Germline lookup yields CDR1 KGHDR and CDR2 SFDVKD. The ends were cut back, 3 bases at V and 5 bases at J, with 3 bases in the middle. The CDR3 spans 11 residues. Here the CDR3 reads CATSDPYGYTF. Here the CDR3 DNA reads TGTGCCACCAGTGATCCTTATGGCTACACCTTC.

The rearrangement links TRBV6-5 to TRBJ2-7; D uncertain. The length of the CDR3 is 16 residues. Germline CDR1 reads MNHEY; CDR2 reads SVGAGI. V shed 0 bases and J shed 3 bases, with 15 bases lying between them. The CDR3 protein is CASSYSLGVMGYEQYF. The CDR3 DNA follows: TGTGCCAGCAGTTACTCTCTTGGGGTAATGGGCTACGAGCAGTACTTC.

This sequence joins TRBV12-3 or TRBV12-4 and TRBJ2-5; D not certain. The V end lost 5 bases, the J end lost 8 bases, and 15 bases lay between the germline ends. The CDR3 extends over 13 amino acids. CDR3 amino acids: CASSRMTEATQYF. The CDR3, as DNA: TGTGCCAGCAGTCGAATGACCGAAGCCACCCAGTACTTC.

This clonotype was seen a handful of times. This chain links TRBV5-1 with TRBJ1-5, with no clear D. This CDR3 spans 14 amino acids. Per the germline V gene, CDR1 is SGHRS and CDR2 is YFSETQ. The V gene lost 0 bases and the J gene lost 5 bases, with 9 bases spanning the gap. As DNA, the CDR3 is TGCGCCAGCAGCTTGGGATACACAGATCAGCCCCAGCATTTT. This codes for CASSLGYTDQPQHF.

This clonotype was counted only a few times. One junction end disagrees with the germline gene, perhaps due to a read error. The rearrangement links TRBV3-1 to TRBJ2-5, with D perhaps TRBD1 or TRBD2 (5 bases each). Per the germline V gene, CDR1 is LGHDT and CDR2 is YNNKEL (reference sequence). This CDR3 spans 13 amino acids. CDR3 nucleotides: TGTGCCAGCAGCCCCCTACCCGGGACGGGCCTTAGCTTC. It is translated as CASSPLPGTGLSF.

The V call is TRBV12-3 or TRBV12-4, the J call TRBJ2-1; D possibly corresponds to TRBD2 (5 bases). V was pared by 8 bases and J by 3 bases, with 14 bases between. This CDR3 contains 14 residues. CDR3 in DNA: TGTGCCAGCGCAAGAGGTCGGGGCTACAATGAGCAGTTCTTC. It is translated as CASARGRGYNEQFF.

CDR3 sequence reads: CASRGLGAKDTQYF. CDR3 nucleotides: TGTGCCAGCAGAGGCCTGGGGGCAAAGGATACGCAGTATTTT. This chain links TRBV27 with TRBJ2-3, with a possible D match to TRBD1 (6 bases). Germline V gene sequence: CDR1 MNHEY, CDR2 SMNVEV (reference sequence). V was cut by 6 bases and J by 6 bases, with 16 bases left in between. This CDR3 is built from 14 residues.